This paragraph covers one T cell receptor beta chain sequence. Its antigen is currently unknown. This entry belongs to a study of cytomegalovirus exposure and HLA in healthy donors. Whole-study context: Both the roughly 120 validation repertoires and the 550 to 750 first-cohort repertoires used the same platform, as reported by a later analysis. Broader study findings: Some TCR beta chains (around 160 of them) were listed as cytomegalovirus-associated. Specific recognition of CMV antigens was confirmed in vitro for a few chains (all CMV-associated).

The assay was immunoSEQ multiplex PCR, and TCRdb's table has in-frame clones only and misses some. The sample carries 150,000 to 200,000 clones, roughly 81% recorded once. V gave up 7 bases and J gave up 10 bases, with 9 bases separating them. This CDR3 contains 10 residues. Per germline, CDR1 SGDLS and CDR2 YYNGEE. The chain employs TRBV9 and TRBJ2-1; D is unclear. The sample was PBMCs. This sequence originates from a young woman in good health and CMV-seronegative. The CDR3 loop is CASGTREQFF. The CDR3 nucleotides are TGTGCCAGCGGTACGAGGGAGCAGTTCTTC.